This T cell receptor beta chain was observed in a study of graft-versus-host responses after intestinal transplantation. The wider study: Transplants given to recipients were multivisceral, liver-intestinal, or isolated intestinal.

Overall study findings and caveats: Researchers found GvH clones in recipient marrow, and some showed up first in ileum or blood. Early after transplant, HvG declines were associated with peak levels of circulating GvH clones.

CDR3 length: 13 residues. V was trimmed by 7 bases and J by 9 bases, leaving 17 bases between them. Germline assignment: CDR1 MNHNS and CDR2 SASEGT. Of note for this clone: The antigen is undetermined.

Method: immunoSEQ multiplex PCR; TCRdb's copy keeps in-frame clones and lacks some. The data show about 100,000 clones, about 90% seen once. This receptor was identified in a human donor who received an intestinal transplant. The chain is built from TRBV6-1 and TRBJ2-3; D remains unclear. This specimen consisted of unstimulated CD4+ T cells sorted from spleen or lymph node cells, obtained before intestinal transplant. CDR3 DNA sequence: TGTGCCAGCACCGAGCCCGAAGGTAGGACGCAGTATTTT. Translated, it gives CASTEPEGRTQYF.